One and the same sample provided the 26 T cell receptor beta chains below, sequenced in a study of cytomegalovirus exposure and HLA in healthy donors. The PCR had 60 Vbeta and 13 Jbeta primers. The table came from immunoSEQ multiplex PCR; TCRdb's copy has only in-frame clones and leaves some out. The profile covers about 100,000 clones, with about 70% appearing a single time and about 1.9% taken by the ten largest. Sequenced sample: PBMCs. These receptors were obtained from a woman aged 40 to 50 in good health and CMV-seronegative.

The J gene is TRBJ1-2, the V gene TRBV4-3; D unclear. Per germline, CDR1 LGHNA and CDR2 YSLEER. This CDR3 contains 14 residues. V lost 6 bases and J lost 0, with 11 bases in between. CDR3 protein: CASSSLTPNYGYTF. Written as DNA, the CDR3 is TGCGCCAGCAGTTCATTGACACCTAACTATGGCTACACCTTC.

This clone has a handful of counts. The CDR3 is CASSLAQGLETQYF. DNA for the CDR3: TGTGCCAGCAGCTTAGCACAGGGTCTCGAGACCCAGTACTTC. The chain recombines TRBV7-9 with TRBJ2-5; possibly TRBD1 for D (6 bases). From germline, CDR1 is SEHNR and CDR2 FQNEAQ (reference sequence). The CDR3 sequence is 14 residues long. Trimming took 0 bases from V and 5 from J, leaving 10 bases between them.

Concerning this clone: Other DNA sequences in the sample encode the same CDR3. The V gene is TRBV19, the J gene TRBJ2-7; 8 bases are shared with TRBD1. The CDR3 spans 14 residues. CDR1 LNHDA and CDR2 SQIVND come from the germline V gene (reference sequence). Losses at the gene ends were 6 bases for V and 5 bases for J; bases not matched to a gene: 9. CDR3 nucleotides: TGTGCCAGTAGAGGAAGGACAGGGCTGGACGAGCAGTACTTC. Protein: CASRGRTGLDEQYF.

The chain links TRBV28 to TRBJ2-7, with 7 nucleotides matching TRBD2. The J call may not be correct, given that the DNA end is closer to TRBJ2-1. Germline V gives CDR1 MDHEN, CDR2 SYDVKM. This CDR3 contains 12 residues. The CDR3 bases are TGTGCCAGCAGCTGGGGGGGAGGGGAGCAGTTCTTC. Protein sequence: CASSWGGGEQFF.

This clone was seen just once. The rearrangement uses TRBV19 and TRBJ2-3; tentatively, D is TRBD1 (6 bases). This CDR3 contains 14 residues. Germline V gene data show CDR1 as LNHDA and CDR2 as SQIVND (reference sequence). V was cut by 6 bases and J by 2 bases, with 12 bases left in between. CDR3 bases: TGTGCCAGTAGCAAAGACAGGACCACAGATACGCAGTATTTT. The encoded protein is CASSKDRTTDTQYF.

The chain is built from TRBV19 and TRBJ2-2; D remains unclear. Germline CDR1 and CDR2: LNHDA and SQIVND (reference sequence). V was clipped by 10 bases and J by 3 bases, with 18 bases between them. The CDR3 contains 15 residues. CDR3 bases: TGTGCCACCTTCCCTTCCCATGCGGACACCGGGGAGCTGTTTTTT. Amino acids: CATFPSHADTGELFF.

The DNA of the CDR3 is TGTGCCAGCAGCCCCCGGACTAGCGGCTACACAGATACGCAGTATTTT. Amino acid sequence: CASSPRTSGYTDTQYF. The J gene is TRBJ2-3, the V gene TRBV7-3, with 10 bases that match TRBD2. The CDR3 sequence is 16 residues long. J gave up 2 bases and V 5 bases, and 7 bases lay outside the gene matches. Per the germline V gene, CDR1 is SGHTA and CDR2 is FQGTGA.

The CDR3 DNA is TGCGCCAGCAGCGTACAGGGGGGTGTGAACACTGAAGCTTTCTTT. Its protein is CASSVQGGVNTEAFF. The chain combines TRBV5-1 with TRBJ1-1; TRBD1 matches at 8 bases. V trimming: 4 bases; J trimming: 0 bases; junction bases outside the gene matches: 5. Germline assignment: CDR1 SGHRS and CDR2 YFSETQ. The CDR3 is made up of 15 amino acids. Full variable domain (outside the CDR3, taken from reference TRBV5-1 and TRBJ1-1): KAGVTQTPRYLIKTRGQQVTLSCSPISGHRSVSWYQQTPGQGLQFLFEYFSETQRNKGNFPGRFSGRQFSNSRSEMNVSTLELGDSALYLCASSVQGGVNTEAFFGQGTRLTVV.

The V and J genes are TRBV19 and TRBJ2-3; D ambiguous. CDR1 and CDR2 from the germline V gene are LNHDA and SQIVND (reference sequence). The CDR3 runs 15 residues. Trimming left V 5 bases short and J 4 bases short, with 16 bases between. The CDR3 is CASSETGLGADTQYF. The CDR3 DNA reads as TGTGCCAGTAGTGAAACGGGTCTCGGAGCAGATACGCAGTATTTT.

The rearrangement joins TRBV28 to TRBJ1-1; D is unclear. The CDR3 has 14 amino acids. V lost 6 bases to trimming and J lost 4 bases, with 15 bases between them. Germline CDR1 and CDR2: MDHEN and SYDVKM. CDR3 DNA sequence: TGTGCCAGCAGCTACTATGCGCATGTCACTGAAGCTTTCTTT. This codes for CASSYYAHVTEAFF.

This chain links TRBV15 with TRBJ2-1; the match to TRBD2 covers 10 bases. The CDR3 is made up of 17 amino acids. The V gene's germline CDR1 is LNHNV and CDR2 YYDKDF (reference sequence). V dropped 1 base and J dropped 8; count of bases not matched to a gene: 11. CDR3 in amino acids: CATSRVSGRAGFDEQFF. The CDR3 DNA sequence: TGTGCCACCAGCAGAGTGAGCGGGAGGGCCGGCTTCGATGAGCAGTTCTTC.

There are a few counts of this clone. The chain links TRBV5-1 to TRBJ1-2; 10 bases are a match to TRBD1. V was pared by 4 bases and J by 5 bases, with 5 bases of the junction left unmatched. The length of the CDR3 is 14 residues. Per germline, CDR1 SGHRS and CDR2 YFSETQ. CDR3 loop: CASSLGDRGYGYTF. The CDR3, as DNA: TGCGCCAGCAGCCTGGGGGACAGGGGATATGGCTACACCTTC.

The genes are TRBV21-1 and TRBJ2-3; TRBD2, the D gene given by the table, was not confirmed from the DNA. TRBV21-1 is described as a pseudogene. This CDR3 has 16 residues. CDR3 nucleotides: TGTGCCAGCAGCAAAGGGGGCGGGGGCAACACAGATACGCAGTATTTT. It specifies CASSKGGGGNTDTQYF.

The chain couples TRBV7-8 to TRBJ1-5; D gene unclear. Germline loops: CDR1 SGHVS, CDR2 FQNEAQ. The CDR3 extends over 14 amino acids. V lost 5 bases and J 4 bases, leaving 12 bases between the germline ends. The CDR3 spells CASSQRVRNQPQHF. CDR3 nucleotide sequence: TGTGCCAGCAGCCAGAGGGTTAGGAATCAGCCCCAGCATTTT.

DNA of the CDR3: TGTGCCTGGAGTGAAGAAACTATGAACACTGAAGCTTTCTTT. It codes for CAWSEETMNTEAFF. V is TRBV30 and J is TRBJ1-1; D gene unclear. The CDR3 extends over 14 amino acids. Trimming cost V 1 base and J 0 bases, with 9 bases left between them. Germline CDR1 reads GTSNPN; CDR2 reads SVGIG (reference sequence).

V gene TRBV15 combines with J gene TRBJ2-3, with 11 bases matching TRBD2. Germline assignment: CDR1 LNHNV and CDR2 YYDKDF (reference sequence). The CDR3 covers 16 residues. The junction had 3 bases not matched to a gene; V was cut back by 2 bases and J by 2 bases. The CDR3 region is CATSRQLAGVTDTQYF. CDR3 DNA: TGTGCCACCAGCAGACAACTAGCGGGGGTCACAGATACGCAGTATTTT.

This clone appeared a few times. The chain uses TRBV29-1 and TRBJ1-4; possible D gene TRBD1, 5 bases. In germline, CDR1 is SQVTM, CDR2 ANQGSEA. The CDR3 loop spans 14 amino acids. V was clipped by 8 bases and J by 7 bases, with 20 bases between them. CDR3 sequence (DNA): TGCAGCATATCCCTCAGGGAATTAGGTGAAAAACTGTTTTTT. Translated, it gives CSISLRELGEKLFF.

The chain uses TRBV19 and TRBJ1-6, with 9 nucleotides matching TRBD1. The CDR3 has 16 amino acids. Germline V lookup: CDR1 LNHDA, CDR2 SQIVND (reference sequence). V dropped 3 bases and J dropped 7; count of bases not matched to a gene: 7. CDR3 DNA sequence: TGTGCCAGTAGTATGAAGGGACAGGGTGGAAATTCACCCCTCCACTTT. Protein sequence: CASSMKGQGGNSPLHF.

DNA for the CDR3: TGCGCCAGCAGCCACTTCGACAGGGCCGTAGATACGCAGTATTTT. Its translation is CASSHFDRAVDTQYF. The chain employs TRBV5-1 and TRBJ2-3, with 7 bases identical to TRBD1. Germline V CDR1 and CDR2: SGHRS, YFSETQ. J gave up 5 bases and V 4 bases, and 10 bases lay outside the gene matches. The CDR3 has 15 residues.

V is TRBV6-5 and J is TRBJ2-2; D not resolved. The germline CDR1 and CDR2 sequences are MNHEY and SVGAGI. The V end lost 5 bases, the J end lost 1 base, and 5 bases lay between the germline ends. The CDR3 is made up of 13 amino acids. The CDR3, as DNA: TGTGCCAGCAGTCCCAGGAACACCGGGGAGCTGTTTTTT. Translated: CASSPRNTGELFF.

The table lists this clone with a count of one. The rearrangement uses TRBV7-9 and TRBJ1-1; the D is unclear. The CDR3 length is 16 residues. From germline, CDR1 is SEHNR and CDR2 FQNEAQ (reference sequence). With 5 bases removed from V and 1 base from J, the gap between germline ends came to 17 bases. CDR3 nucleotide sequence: TGTGCCAGCAGCGGACGGGGTTCTACACGGAACACTGAAGCTTTCTTT. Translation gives CASSGRGSTRNTEAFF.

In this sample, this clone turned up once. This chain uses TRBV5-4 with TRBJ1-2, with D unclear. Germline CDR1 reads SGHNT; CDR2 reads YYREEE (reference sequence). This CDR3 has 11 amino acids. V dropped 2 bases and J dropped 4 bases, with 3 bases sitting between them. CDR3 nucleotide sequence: TGTGCCAGCAGCTTCGGCTATGGCTACACCTTC. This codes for CASSFGYGYTF.

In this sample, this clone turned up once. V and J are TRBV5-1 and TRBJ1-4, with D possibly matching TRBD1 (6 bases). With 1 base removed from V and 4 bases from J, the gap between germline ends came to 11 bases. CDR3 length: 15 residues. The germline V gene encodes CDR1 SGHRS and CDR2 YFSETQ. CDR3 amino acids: CASSLQGNDNEKLFF. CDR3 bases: TGCGCCAGCAGCTTGCAGGGGAACGATAATGAAAAACTGTTTTTT. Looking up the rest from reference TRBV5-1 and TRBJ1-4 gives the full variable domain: KAGVTQTPRYLIKTRGQQVTLSCSPISGHRSVSWYQQTPGQGLQFLFEYFSETQRNKGNFPGRFSGRQFSNSRSEMNVSTLELGDSALYLCASSLQGNDNEKLFFGSGTQLSVL.

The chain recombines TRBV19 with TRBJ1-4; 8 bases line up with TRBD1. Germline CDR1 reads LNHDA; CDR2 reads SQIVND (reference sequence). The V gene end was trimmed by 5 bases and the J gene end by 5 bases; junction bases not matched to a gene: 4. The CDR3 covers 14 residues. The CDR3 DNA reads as TGTGCCAGTAGTCCACGGGACAGGAATGAAAAACTGTTTTTT. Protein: CASSPRDRNEKLFF.

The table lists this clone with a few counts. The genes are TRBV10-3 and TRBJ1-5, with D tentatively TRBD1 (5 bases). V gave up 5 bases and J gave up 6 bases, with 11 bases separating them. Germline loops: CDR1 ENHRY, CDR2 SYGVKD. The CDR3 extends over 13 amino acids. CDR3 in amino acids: CAISSGLGQPQHF. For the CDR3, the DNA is TGTGCCATCAGTTCAGGGTTAGGTCAGCCCCAGCATTTT.

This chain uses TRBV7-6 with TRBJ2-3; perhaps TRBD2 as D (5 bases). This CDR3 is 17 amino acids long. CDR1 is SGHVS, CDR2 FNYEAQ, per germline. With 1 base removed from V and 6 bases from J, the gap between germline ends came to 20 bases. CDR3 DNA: TGTGCCAGCAGCTTAGGGAGTTTGGGTGGAGGTCGGGATACGCAGTATTTT. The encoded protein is CASSLGSLGGGRDTQYF.